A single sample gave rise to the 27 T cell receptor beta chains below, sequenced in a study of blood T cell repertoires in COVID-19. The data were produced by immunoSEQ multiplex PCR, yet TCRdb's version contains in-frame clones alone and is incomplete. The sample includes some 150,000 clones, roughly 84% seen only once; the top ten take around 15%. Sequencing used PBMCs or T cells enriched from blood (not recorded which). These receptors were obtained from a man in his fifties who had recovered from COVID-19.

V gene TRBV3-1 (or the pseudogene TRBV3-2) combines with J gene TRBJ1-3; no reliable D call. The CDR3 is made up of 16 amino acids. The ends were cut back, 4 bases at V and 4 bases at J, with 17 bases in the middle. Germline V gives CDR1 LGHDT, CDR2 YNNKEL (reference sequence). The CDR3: CASSPTPGLSGNTIYF. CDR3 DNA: TGTGCCAGCAGCCCAACCCCGGGTTTATCAGGAAACACCATATATTTT.

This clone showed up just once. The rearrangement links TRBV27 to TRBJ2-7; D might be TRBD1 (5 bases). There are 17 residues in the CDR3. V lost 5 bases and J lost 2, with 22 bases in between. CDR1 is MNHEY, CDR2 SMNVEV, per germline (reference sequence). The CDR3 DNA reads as TGTGCCAGCAGTCCCGCCACCCGCAGGGTGAGGACCTACGAGCAGTACTTC. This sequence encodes CASSPATRRVRTYEQYF.

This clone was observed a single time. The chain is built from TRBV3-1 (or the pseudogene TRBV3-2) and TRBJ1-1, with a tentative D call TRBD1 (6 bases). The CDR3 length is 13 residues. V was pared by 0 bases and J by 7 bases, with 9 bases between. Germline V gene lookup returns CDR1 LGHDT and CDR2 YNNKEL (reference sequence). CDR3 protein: CASSQDLQGEAFF. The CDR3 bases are TGTGCCAGCAGCCAAGATCTACAGGGTGAAGCTTTCTTT.

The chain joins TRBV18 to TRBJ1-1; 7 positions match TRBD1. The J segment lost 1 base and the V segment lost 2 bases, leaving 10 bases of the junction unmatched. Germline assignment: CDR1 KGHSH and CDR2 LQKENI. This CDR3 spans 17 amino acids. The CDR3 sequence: CASSPGQVNRGNTEAFF. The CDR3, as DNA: TGTGCCAGCTCACCAGGACAGGTCAATAGAGGGAACACTGAAGCTTTCTTT.

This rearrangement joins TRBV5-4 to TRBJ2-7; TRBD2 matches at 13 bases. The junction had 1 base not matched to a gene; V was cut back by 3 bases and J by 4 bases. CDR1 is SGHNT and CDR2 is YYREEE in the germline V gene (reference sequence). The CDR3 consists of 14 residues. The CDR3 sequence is CASSWTSGGYEQYF. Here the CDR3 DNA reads TGTGCCAGCAGCTGGACTAGCGGGGGTTACGAGCAGTACTTC.

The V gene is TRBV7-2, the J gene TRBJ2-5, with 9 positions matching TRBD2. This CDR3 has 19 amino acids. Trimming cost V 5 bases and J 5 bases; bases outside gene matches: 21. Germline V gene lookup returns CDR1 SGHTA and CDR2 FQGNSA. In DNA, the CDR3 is TGTGCCAGCAGCCCTAGGGGCCCTTTGTTTCTAGCGGGATGGGAGACCCAGTACTTC. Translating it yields CASSPRGPLFLAGWETQYF.

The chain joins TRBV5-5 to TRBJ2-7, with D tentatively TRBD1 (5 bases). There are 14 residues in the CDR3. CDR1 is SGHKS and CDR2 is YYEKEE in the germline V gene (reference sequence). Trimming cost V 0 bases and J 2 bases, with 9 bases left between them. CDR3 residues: CASSLAQVPYEQYF. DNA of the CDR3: TGTGCCAGCAGCTTGGCACAGGTGCCCTACGAGCAGTACTTC.

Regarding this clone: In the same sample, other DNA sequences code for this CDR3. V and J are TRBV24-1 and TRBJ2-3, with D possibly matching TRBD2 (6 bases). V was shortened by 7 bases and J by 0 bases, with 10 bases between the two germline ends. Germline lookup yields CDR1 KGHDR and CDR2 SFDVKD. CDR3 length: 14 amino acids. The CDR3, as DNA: TGTGCCACCAGCGGCCGGGGGAGCACAGATACGCAGTATTTT. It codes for CATSGRGSTDTQYF.

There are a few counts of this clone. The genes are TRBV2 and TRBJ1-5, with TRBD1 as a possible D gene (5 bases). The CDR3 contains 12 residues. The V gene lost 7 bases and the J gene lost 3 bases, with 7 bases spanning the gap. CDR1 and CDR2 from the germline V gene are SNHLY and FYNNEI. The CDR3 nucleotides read TGTGCCAGCACTGGGGCCAATCAGCCCCAGCATTTT. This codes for CASTGANQPQHF.

Here the CDR3 reads CASRLAGGSYNEQFF. As DNA, the CDR3 is TGCGCCAGCCGACTAGCGGGGGGCTCCTACAATGAGCAGTTCTTC. The chain is built from TRBV10-1 and TRBJ2-1; 13 bases agree with TRBD2. In germline, CDR1 is WNHNN, CDR2 SYGVQD (reference sequence). V shed 8 bases, J shed 0 bases, and the junction held 1 base outside the gene matches. This CDR3 spans 15 amino acids.

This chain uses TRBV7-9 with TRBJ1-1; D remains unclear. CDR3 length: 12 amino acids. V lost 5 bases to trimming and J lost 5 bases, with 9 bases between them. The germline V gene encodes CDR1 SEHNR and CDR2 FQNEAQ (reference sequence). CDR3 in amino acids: CASSPAGTEAFF. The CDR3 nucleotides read TGTGCCAGCAGCCCTGCGGGAACTGAAGCTTTCTTT.

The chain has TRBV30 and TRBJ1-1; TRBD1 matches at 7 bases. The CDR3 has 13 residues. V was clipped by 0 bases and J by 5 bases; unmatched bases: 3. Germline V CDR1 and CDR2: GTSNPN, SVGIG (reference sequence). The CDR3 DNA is TGTGCCTGGAGTGTACAGGGGATTACTGAAGCTTTCTTT. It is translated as CAWSVQGITEAFF.

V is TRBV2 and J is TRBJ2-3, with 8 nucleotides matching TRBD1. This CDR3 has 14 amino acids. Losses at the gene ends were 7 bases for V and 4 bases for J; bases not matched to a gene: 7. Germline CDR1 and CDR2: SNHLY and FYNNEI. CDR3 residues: CASKSAGGPDTQYF. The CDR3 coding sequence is TGTGCCAGCAAATCGGCAGGGGGCCCAGATACGCAGTATTTT.

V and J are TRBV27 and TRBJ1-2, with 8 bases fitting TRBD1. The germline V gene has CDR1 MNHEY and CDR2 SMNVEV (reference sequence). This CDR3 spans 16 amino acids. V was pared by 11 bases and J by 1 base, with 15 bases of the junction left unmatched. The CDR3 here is CAPRTGRVDCNYGYTF. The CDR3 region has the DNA TGTGCCCCCAGGACAGGGCGCGTGGATTGTAACTATGGCTACACCTTC.

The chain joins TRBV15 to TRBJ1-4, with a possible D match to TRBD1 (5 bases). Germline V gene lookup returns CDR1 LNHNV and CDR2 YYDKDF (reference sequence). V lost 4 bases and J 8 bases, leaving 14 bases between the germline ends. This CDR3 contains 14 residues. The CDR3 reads CATSTLGLGEKLFF. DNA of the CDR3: TGTGCCACCAGCACCTTGGGGCTGGGGGAAAAACTGTTTTTT.

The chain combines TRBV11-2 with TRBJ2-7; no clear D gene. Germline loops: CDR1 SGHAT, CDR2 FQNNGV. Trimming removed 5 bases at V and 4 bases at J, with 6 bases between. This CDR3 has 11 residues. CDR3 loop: CASSPRYEQYF. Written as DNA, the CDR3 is TGTGCCAGCAGCCCGCGATACGAGCAGTACTTC. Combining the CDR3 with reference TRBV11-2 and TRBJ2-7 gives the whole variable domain EAGVAQSPRYKIIEKRQSVAFWCNPISGHATLYWYQQILGQGPKLLIQFQNNGVVDDSQLPKDRFSAERLKGVDSTLKIQPAKLEDSAVYLCASSPRYEQYFGPGTRLTVT.

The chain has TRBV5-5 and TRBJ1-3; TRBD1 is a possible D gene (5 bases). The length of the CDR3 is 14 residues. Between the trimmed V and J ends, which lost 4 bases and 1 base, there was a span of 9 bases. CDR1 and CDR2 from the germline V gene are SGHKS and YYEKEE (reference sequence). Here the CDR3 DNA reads TGTGCCAGCAGCGACGGGGGTTCTGGAAACACCATATATTTT. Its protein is CASSDGGSGNTIYF.

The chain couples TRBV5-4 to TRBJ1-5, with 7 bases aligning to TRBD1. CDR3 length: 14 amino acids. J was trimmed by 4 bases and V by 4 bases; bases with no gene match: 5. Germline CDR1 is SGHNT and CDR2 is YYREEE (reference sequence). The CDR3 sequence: CASSAAGGNQPQHF. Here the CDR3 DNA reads TGTGCCAGCAGCGCGGCAGGGGGGAATCAGCCCCAGCATTTT.

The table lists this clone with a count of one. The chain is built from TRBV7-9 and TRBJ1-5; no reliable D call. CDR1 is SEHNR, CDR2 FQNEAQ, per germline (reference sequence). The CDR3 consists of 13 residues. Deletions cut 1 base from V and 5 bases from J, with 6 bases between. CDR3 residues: CASSLGRDQPQHF. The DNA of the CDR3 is TGTGCCAGCAGCTTAGGCCGGGATCAGCCCCAGCATTTT.

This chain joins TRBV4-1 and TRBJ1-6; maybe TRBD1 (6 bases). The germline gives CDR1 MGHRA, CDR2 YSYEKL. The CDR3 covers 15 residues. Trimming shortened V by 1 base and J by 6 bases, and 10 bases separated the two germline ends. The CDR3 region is CASSQVGTSNSPLHF. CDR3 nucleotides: TGCGCCAGCAGCCAAGTGGGGACAAGTAATTCACCCCTCCACTTT.

CDR3: CASSATAGGPSSYNEQFF. The DNA for the CDR3 is TGCGCCAGCAGTGCTACGGCGGGGGGCCCGAGCTCCTACAATGAGCAGTTCTTC. The genes are TRBV5-1 and TRBJ2-1; 8 bases align to TRBD2. Germline V gene lookup returns CDR1 SGHRS and CDR2 YFSETQ. The V and J ends lost 5 bases and 0 bases, in that order; junction bases with no gene match: 13. The CDR3 spans 18 residues.

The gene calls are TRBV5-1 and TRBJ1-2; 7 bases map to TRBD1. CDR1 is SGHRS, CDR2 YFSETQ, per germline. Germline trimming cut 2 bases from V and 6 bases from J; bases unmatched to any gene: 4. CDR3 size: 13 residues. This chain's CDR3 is CASSFTGANGYTF. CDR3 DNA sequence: TGCGCCAGCAGCTTTACAGGGGCCAATGGCTACACCTTC.

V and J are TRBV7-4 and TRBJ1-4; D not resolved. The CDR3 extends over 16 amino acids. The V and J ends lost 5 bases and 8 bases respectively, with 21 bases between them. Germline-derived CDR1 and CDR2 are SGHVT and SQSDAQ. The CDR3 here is CASSVRVGNREEKLFF. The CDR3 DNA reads TGTGCCAGCAGCGTAAGAGTCGGTAATCGGGAAGAAAAACTGTTTTTT.

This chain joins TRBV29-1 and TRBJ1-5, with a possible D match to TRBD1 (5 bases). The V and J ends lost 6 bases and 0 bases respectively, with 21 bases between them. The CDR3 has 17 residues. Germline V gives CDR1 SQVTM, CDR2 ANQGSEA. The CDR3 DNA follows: TGCAGCGTGATTGGGGCAGGACCCACTAATAGCAATCAGCCCCAGCATTTT. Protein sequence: CSVIGAGPTNSNQPQHF.

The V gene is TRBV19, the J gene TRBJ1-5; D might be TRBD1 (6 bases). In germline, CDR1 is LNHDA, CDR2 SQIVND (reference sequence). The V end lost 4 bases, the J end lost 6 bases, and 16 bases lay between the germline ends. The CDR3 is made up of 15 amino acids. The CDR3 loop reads CASSTPDIGGQPQHF. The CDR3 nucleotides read TGTGCCAGTAGTACTCCGGACATAGGGGGTCAGCCCCAGCATTTT.

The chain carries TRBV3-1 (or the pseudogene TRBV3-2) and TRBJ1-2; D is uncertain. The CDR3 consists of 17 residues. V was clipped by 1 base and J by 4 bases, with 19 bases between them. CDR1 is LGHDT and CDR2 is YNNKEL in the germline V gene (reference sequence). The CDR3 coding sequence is TGTGCCAGCAGCCAAGCGCTGGGTCTACTCACTATCTATGGCTACACCTTC. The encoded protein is CASSQALGLLTIYGYTF.

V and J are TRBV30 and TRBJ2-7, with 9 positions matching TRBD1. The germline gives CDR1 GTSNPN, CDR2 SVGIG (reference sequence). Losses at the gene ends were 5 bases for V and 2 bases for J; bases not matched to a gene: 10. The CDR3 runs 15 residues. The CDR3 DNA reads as TGTGCCTGGCAAGAAGGGACAGGGTGGGCCTACGAGCAGTACTTC. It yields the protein CAWQEGTGWAYEQYF.